This TCR beta chain is from a study of graft-versus-host responses after intestinal transplantation. In this sample, this clone turned up a few times. Its antigen is undetermined. The data were produced by immunoSEQ multiplex PCR, yet TCRdb's version contains in-frame clones alone and is incomplete. The repertoire holds 75,000 to 100,000 clones, with around 83% as singletons. The receptor was derived from a human donor who received an intestinal transplant. Sample: unstimulated CD8+ T cells sorted from spleen or lymph node cells, taken before intestinal transplant.

The CDR3 region is CASSPRVYEQYF. CDR3 nucleotides: TGTGCCAGCAGTCCTAGGGTCTACGAGCAGTACTTC. V and J are TRBV7-9 and TRBJ2-7; D gene ambiguous. Trimming took off 6 bases at V and 3 bases at J, with 9 bases between the two ends. The CDR3 is 12 amino acids. Germline values: CDR1 SEHNR, CDR2 FQNEAQ (reference sequence).